The T cell receptor beta chain under discussion was sequenced for a study of monozygotic twins with cystic fibrosis. Across the whole study: Around 3 micrograms of fragmented DNA underwent about 14 PCR cycles for library preparation.

Study results and limitations: Clonality was generally low (median roughly 0.01), higher in the most severe patients. Nucleotide-identical clonotype sharing was significantly higher within monozygotic CF twin pairs than between unrelated CF individuals.

Germline CDR1 reads SGHNT; CDR2 reads YYREEE (reference sequence). This CDR3 is built from 15 residues. V lost 4 bases and J lost 7, with 21 bases in between. Only in-frame clones appear in the TCRdb table, and some are missing; sequencing was by immunoSEQ multiplex PCR. Of about 24,000 clones listed, 75% to 95% are singletons. Comment on this clone: Its antigen is undetermined.

The specimen was blood. The chain carries TRBV5-4 and TRBJ2-7; D may be TRBD2 (5 bases). This receptor was identified in a girl aged 2-10 years with cystic fibrosis. CDR3 sequence (DNA): TGTGCCAGCAGCCCAGCGGACGGAGCCTTCTGGGAGCAGTACTTC. Its translation: CASSPADGAFWEQYF.